A selection of T cell receptor beta chains follows, all from one sample in a study of T cells after yellow fever vaccination. TCRdb re-called the 5' RACE reads with MiXCR, one entry per CDR3 protein. The table has 300,000 or so distinct CDR3 sequences, 4% seen once; the top ten hold 24%. Sequenced here: PBMCs, sampled 5 days after the yellow fever booster vaccination. The source is a man between 18 and 29 years old who received the YFV17D yellow fever vaccine. CDR3s include the opening cysteine and the closing phenylalanine or tryptophan. D genes are given only for firm matches. A row's size may be missing; if present it is once, few, many or a size class.

-	many	TRBV5-1	TRBJ2-3	CASSFGPGGTDTQYF	TGCGCCAGCAGCTTCGGCCCGGGGGGCACAGATACGCAGTATTTT
-	-	TRBV18	TRBJ2-5	CASSPPRGQETQYF	TGTGCCAGCTCCCCCCCTCGGGGTCAAGAGACCCAGTACTTC
-	many	TRBV7-9	TRBJ1-1	CASRRWDGAFF	TGTGCCAGCAGACGTTGGGACGGGGCTTTCTTT
-	-	TRBV12-3/TRBV12-4	TRBJ1-5	CASSQQDSNQPQHF	TGTGCCAGCAGTCAACAGGATAGCAATCAGCCCCAGCATTTT
-	many	TRBV6-5	TRBJ2-2	CASSYSLNTGELFF	TGTGCCAGCAGTTACTCCTTGAACACCGGGGAGCTGTTTTTT
-	-	TRBV27	TRBJ1-2	CASSLNWSGAHGYTF	TGTGCCAGCAGCTTAAATTGGTCGGGGGCGCATGGCTACACCTTC
-	few	TRBV20-1	TRBJ1-5	CSATTRVFNQPQHF	TGCAGTGCTACAACCAGGGTTTTCAATCAGCCCCAGCATTTT
-	few	TRBV12-3/TRBV12-4	TRBJ1-2	CASSLGLTYGYTF	TGTGCCAGCAGCTTGGGACTTACTTATGGCTACACCTTC
TRBD2	many	TRBV6-4	TRBJ2-1	CASSLLAGGYNEQFF	TGTGCCAGCAGCCTACTAGCGGGGGGTTACAATGAGCAGTTCTTC
TRBD1	-	TRBV18	TRBJ2-7	CASSQGASYEQYF	TGTGCCAGCTCACAGGGGGCGAGTTACGAGCAGTACTTC
TRBD1	-	TRBV6-6	TRBJ2-5	CASSYNDRDQETQYF	TGTGCCAGCAGTTACAATGACAGGGACCAAGAGACCCAGTACTTC
-	-	TRBV10-3	TRBJ2-6	CAICGTWQGPGANVLTF	TGTGCCATCTGTGGTACGTGGCAGGGACCAGGGGCCAACGTCCTGACTTTC
-	-	TRBV9	TRBJ1-6	CASSVGVAYNSPLHF	TGTGCCAGCAGCGTGGGGGTAGCTTATAATTCACCCCTCCACTTT
TRBD1	many	TRBV12-5	TRBJ1-1	CASGRDRVNTEAFF	TGTGCTAGTGGCCGGGACAGAGTGAACACTGAAGCTTTCTTT
-	many	TRBV6-2/TRBV6-3	TRBJ2-5	CASSYSLTSRPSETQYF	TGTGCCAGCAGTTACAGTCTCACGAGCAGGCCTAGCGAGACCCAGTACTTC
-	few	TRBV5-6	TRBJ2-1	CASSLPRTSNEQFF	TGTGCCAGCAGCTTGCCTCGAACGTCCAATGAGCAGTTCTTC
TRBD1	few	TRBV30	TRBJ2-1	CAWSVGQGAGEQFF	TGTGCCTGGAGTGTAGGGCAGGGGGCTGGCGAGCAGTTCTTC
-	many	TRBV20-1	TRBJ2-1	CSAGRGLDNEQFF	TGCAGTGCTGGCCGCGGACTCGACAATGAGCAGTTCTTC